A selection of T cell receptor beta chains follows, all from one sample in a study. TCRdb redid the calling of the 5' RACE reads with MiXCR, one entry per CDR3 protein. The repertoire holds about 59,000 distinct CDR3 sequences, with around 20% as singletons. Sample: tumor-infiltrating Tregs sorted from the breast tumor. The receptors derive from a female donor with breast cancer. The CDR3 runs from the conserved cysteine through the conserved F or W. A D gene is named only where the DNA matches it firmly. Not all rows give a size; the values are once, few, many and, for expanded clones, a class.

j_call,d_call,clone_size,v_call,cdr3_aa,cdr3_nt
TRBJ2-7,NA,few,TRBV28,CASSPDWSDEQYF,TGTGCCAGCAGTCCAGACTGGTCTGACGAGCAGTACTTC
TRBJ2-7,NA,few,TRBV30,CAWGSNAYEQYF,TGTGCCTGGGGCAGTAATGCCTACGAGCAGTACTTC
TRBJ2-5,NA,many,TRBV20-1,CSAELQETQYF,TGCAGTGCTGAGCTCCAAGAGACCCAGTACTTC
TRBJ2-4,TRBD1,NA,TRBV7-2,CASSLRLGQVRAKNIQYF,TGTGCCAGCAGCTTACGGTTGGGACAGGTTAGGGCCAAAAACATTCAGTACTTC
TRBJ2-7,TRBD1,few,TRBV27,CASSSYPPGQGSYEQYF,TGTGCCAGCAGTTCGTACCCTCCGGGACAGGGTTCCTACGAGCAGTACTTC
TRBJ2-3,NA,many,TRBV24-1,CATSDPDSADTQYF,TGTGCCACCAGTGACCCGGACTCCGCAGATACGCAGTATTTT
TRBJ1-2,NA,NA,TRBV6-1,CASSEVYSGNYGYTF,TGTGCCAGCAGTGAAGTATACAGCGGGAACTATGGCTACACCTTC
TRBJ2-7,TRBD1,many,TRBV5-1,CASSFRDRVYEQYF,TGCGCCAGCAGCTTCCGGGACAGGGTGTACGAGCAGTACTTC
TRBJ1-5,NA,few,TRBV12-3/TRBV12-4,CASTRSQNNQPQHF,TGTGCCAGCACCCGTAGTCAGAATAATCAGCCCCAGCATTTT
TRBJ2-1,TRBD2,NA,TRBV29-1,CSVEDPVGPLAGVSNEQFF,TGCAGCGTTGAAGATCCAGTGGGCCCCCTGGCGGGAGTTAGTAATGAGCAGTTCTTC
TRBJ2-5,TRBD1,many,TRBV9,CASSVGQALRETQYF,TGTGCCAGCAGCGTGGGACAGGCCCTCCGAGAGACCCAGTACTTC
TRBJ2-7,NA,few,TRBV7-6,CASSLGAGLVVGQYF,TGTGCCAGCAGCTTAGGGGCAGGACTTGTTGTTGGGCAGTACTTC
TRBJ2-7,TRBD2,few,TRBV24-1,CATREVTAALYEQYF,TGTGCCACCCGGGAGGTAACAGCCGCTCTGTACGAGCAGTACTTC
TRBJ2-7,TRBD1,few,TRBV9,CASSASAGTGGEKQYF,TGTGCCAGCAGCGCCAGTGCCGGGACAGGGGGCGAGAAGCAGTACTTC
TRBJ2-1,NA,many,TRBV7-8,CASSERDLYNEQFF,TGTGCCAGCAGCGAAAGGGACTTGTACAATGAGCAGTTCTTC
TRBJ1-1,NA,few,TRBV20-1,CSAREVGGRTEAFF,TGCAGTGCTAGAGAGGTGGGGGGGAGAACTGAAGCTTTCTTT
TRBJ2-5,NA,many,TRBV6-5,CASRREETQYF,TGTGCCAGCAGGAGGGAGGAGACCCAGTACTTC
TRBJ1-2,NA,NA,TRBV7-9,CASSRSGQGGDGYTF,TGTGCCAGCAGCCGTTCGGGTCAGGGAGGGGACGGCTACACCTTC
TRBJ2-3,NA,NA,TRBV5-1,CASSPAPQGGTDTQYF,TGCGCCAGCAGTCCCGCCCCCCAAGGCGGCACAGATACGCAGTATTTT
TRBJ1-2,TRBD1,NA,TRBV20-1,CSAGARGAGYGYTF,TGCAGTGCTGGAGCCAGGGGGGCGGGCTATGGCTACACCTTC
TRBJ2-3,TRBD2,NA,TRBV5-1,CASSLGGTSGTDTQYF,TGCGCCAGCAGCTTGGGAGGGACTAGCGGCACAGATACGCAGTATTTT
TRBJ2-1,TRBD1,few,TRBV6-5,CASSYEGQGSNEQFF,TGTGCCAGCAGTTACGAGGGACAGGGTTCAAATGAGCAGTTCTTC
TRBJ2-1,TRBD1,NA,TRBV5-1,CASTRGRGPYNEQFF,TGCGCCAGCACCAGGGGAAGGGGGCCCTACAATGAGCAGTTCTTC
TRBJ2-7,TRBD2,many,TRBV4-2,CASSQVTRTSGYEQYF,TGTGCCAGCAGCCAAGTTACCCGGACTAGCGGGTACGAGCAGTACTTC
TRBJ2-2,NA,NA,TRBV3-1,CTSSQRLGISGELFF,TGTACCAGCAGCCAACGCCTAGGGATTTCCGGGGAGCTGTTTTTT
TRBJ1-2,NA,many,TRBV12-3/TRBV12-4,CASSSTLGWGSNYGYTF,TGTGCCAGCAGTTCCACCCTCGGATGGGGCTCTAACTATGGCTACACCTTC
TRBJ2-1,TRBD1,medium-sized,TRBV9,CASSVTGQGAFNEQFF,TGTGCCAGCAGCGTCACAGGACAGGGGGCCTTCAATGAGCAGTTCTTC
TRBJ2-7,NA,few,TRBV5-1,CASSLGVGDVRGGEQYF,TGCGCCAGCAGCTTGGGCGTTGGGGACGTTCGAGGAGGCGAGCAGTACTTC